This T cell receptor (beta chain) was retrieved from a study of blood T cell repertoires in COVID-19. Study-wide context: Samples representing acute and convalescent COVID-19 were sourced from the United States, Italy and Spain. Sources were T cells, B-cell-depleted T cells, or PBMCs; the material itself was cDNA or gDNA.

Original methodology: Amplification with reference gene primers provided the estimates of nucleated cell counts. Only in-frame clones appear in the TCRdb table, and some are missing; sequencing was by immunoSEQ multiplex PCR. V, J and clone size are taken as reported in that table, and D and trimming were inferred from the DNA itself. The sample contains roughly 100,000 clones, almost 90% of which appear only once. A note on this clone: At one boundary the junction diverges from the germline segment, which might be a read error.

The CDR3 is 15 amino acids. Germline assignment: CDR1 SSHAT and CDR2 FNYEAQ (reference sequence). This sequence joins TRBV7-7 and TRBJ2-7; 7 nucleotides align to TRBD2. The specimen sequenced was peripheral blood. The TCR sequence derives from a human donor in a cohort sampled during active COVID-19. The CDR3 loop reads CASSLAAGDTYEQYF. In DNA form, the CDR3 reads TGTGCTAGCAGCTTAGCGGCGGGGGATACCTACGAGCAGTACTTC.